This T cell receptor (beta chain) stems from a study of blood T cell repertoires in COVID-19. The overall study: Acute and convalescent COVID-19 specimens originated in the United States, Italy and Spain. PBMCs, B-cell-depleted T cells, or T cells provided the cDNA or gDNA that made up the material.

Germline CDR1 GTSNPN, CDR2 SVGIG (reference sequence). Trimming pared 2 bases from V and 1 base from J, leaving 8 bases between. The CDR3 contains 13 residues. Assay: immunoSEQ multiplex PCR; the TCRdb copy retains only in-frame clones and omits some. The sample lists about 220,000 clones; roughly four fifths were seen once. V is TRBV30 and J is TRBJ2-5; D remains unclear. This receptor was identified in a woman younger than 45 who had recovered from COVID-19. Material for sequencing was peripheral blood. CDR3 region: CAWSPESQETQYF. The CDR3, as DNA: TGTGCCTGGAGTCCTGAGAGCCAAGAGACCCAGTACTTC.